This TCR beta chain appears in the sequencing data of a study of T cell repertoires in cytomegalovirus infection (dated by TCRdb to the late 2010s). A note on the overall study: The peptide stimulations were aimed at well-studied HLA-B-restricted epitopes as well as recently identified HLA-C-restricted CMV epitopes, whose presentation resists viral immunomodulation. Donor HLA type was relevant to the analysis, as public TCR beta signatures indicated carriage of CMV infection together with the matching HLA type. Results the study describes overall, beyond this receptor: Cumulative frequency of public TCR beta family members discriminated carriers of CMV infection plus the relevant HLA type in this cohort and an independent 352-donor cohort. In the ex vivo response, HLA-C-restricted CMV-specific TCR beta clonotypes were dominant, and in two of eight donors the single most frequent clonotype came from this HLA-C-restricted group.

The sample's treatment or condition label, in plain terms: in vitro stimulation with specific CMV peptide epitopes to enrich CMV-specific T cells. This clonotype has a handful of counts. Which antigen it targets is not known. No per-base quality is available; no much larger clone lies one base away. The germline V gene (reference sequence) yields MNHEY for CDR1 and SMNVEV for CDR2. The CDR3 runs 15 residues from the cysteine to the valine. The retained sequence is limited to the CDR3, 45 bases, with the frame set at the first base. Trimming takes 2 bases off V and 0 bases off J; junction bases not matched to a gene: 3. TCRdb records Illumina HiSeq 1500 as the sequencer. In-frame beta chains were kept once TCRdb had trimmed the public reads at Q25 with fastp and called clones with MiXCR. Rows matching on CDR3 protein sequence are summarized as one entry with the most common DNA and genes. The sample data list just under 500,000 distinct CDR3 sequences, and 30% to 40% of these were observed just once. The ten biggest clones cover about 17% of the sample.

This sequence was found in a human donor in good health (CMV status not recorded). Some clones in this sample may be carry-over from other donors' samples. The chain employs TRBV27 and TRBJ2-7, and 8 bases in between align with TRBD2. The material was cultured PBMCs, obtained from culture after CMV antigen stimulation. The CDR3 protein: CASSLPSGSSYEQYV. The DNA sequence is TGTGCCAGCAGTTTACCCAGCGGGAGCTCCTACGAGCAGTACGTC.